This TCR beta chain was profiled in a study of T cells in localized non-small cell lung cancer. Study results and caveats: Among the top 100 tumor clones, a median around 57 appeared in adjacent lung. Uninvolved adjacent lung showed the highest T cell clonality, exceeding tumor. The study sequenced only one region of the tumor. As a result, intratumor heterogeneity could not be excluded and remains possible.

As for this clone: Its antigen is unknown.

Clones were read by immunoSEQ multiplex PCR, and TCRdb kept only the in-frame ones, dropping some. The table lists roughly 28,000 clones, around 90% of them singletons. V dropped 1 base and J dropped 4 bases, with 13 bases sitting between them. The CDR3 has 15 residues. The germline V gene has CDR1 SGHAT and CDR2 FQNNGV. The chain combines TRBV11-2 with TRBJ2-5; the D gene is possibly TRBD1 (5 bases). Sequenced material: peripheral blood, taken before any cancer treatment. The sequence was collected from a male donor at least 60 years old with stage I lung adenocarcinoma. The CDR3: CASSLGTPPRETQYF. The CDR3 bases are TGTGCCAGCAGCTTAGGGACACCCCCGAGAGAGACCCAGTACTTC.